One sample yielded the 26 T cell receptor beta chains listed below, sequenced in a study of somatic mutations in cytotoxic T cells in rheumatoid arthritis. TCRdb keeps only in-frame clones here, not all; method: immunoSEQ multiplex PCR. The sample gives 20,000 or so clones, over 75% of which show up once; over 9.5% is in the top ten. Specimen: CD8+ T cells sorted from blood. Receptor source: a woman between 45 and 60 years old in good health.

DNA for the CDR3: TGTGCCAGCAGCCCAAACAGGGGGGCTCAGCCCCAGCATTTT. This gives the protein CASSPNRGAQPQHF. The rearrangement links TRBV7-8 to TRBJ1-5, with 8 bases that match TRBD1. Germline CDR1 SGHVS, CDR2 FQNEAQ. Trimming removed 5 bases from V and 6 bases from J; junction bases left unmatched: 6. The CDR3 has 14 amino acids. Looking up the rest from reference TRBV7-8 and TRBJ1-5 gives the full variable domain: GAGVSQSPRYKVAKRGQDVALRCDPISGHVSLFWYQQALGQGPEFLTYFQNEAQLDKSGLPSDRFFAERPEGSVSTLKIQRTQQEDSAVYLCASSPNRGAQPQHFGDGTRLSIL.

The gene calls are TRBV7-6 and TRBJ2-7, with D possibly being TRBD1 (6 bases). The CDR3 has 14 amino acids. In germline, CDR1 is SGHVS, CDR2 FNYEAQ. V lost 5 bases and J 2 bases, leaving 13 bases between the germline ends. The CDR3 nucleotides read TGTGCCAGCAGCCGGGCAGGGGAGCCCTACGAGCAGTACTTC. The encoded protein is CASSRAGEPYEQYF.

The chain is built from TRBV5-6 and TRBJ2-2; weak D call: TRBD1 (5 bases). This CDR3 is built from 14 residues. The germline V gene encodes CDR1 SGHDT and CDR2 YYEEEE. The germline V and J ends were trimmed by 0 bases and 4 bases, with 7 bases remaining between them. CDR3 sequence (DNA): TGTGCCAGCAGCTTGGTCAGGGTCACCGGGGAGCTGTTTTTT. Translation: CASSLVRVTGELFF. The full variable domain, completed using reference TRBV5-6 and TRBJ2-2, is DAGVTQSPTHLIKTRGQQVTLRCSPKSGHDTVSWYQQALGQGPQFIFQYYEEEERQRGNFPDRFSGHQFPNYSSELNVNALLLGDSALYLCASSLVRVTGELFFGEGSRLTVL.

In this sample, this clone turned up once. The chain uses TRBV4-2 and TRBJ1-6, with D unclear. This CDR3 spans 16 amino acids. Trimming cost V 1 base and J 3 bases, with 10 bases left between them. Germline V gives CDR1 LGHNA, CDR2 YNFKEQ. CDR3 residues: CASSQAVGSYNSPLHF. The CDR3 bases are TGTGCCAGCAGCCAAGCGGTTGGTAGCTATAATTCACCCCTCCACTTT.

This chain connects TRBV9 to TRBJ1-5; unclear D gene. The germline V gene encodes CDR1 SGDLS and CDR2 YYNGEE. This CDR3 is 13 amino acids long. The ends were cut back, 0 bases at V and 3 bases at J, with 4 bases in the middle. The CDR3 coding sequence is TGTGCCAGCAGCGTAGATGTCAATCAGCCCCAGCATTTT. Protein: CASSVDVNQPQHF.

This clone has only a few counts. This chain uses TRBV27 with TRBJ2-7; 9 bases match TRBD2. CDR1 and CDR2 from the germline V gene are MNHEY and SMNVEV (reference sequence). V was pared by 0 bases and J by 0 bases, with 6 bases of the junction left unmatched. This CDR3 is 17 amino acids long. The CDR3 DNA reads TGTGCCAGCAGTTTATCAAGACTAGCGGAGAGCTCCTACGAGCAGTACTTC. This translates into CASSLSRLAESSYEQYF.

The rearrangement joins TRBV6-1 to TRBJ2-3; the D is unclear. V shed 5 bases and J shed 6 bases, with 9 bases lying between them. CDR3 length: 12 residues. From germline, CDR1 is MNHNS and CDR2 SASEGT. For the CDR3, the DNA is TGTGCCAGCAGTAAGGGTGGTGATACGCAGTATTTT. It translates to CASSKGGDTQYF.

The gene calls are TRBV19 and TRBJ2-1; unclear D gene. Trimming removed 1 base from V and 8 bases from J, with 9 bases in between. Germline CDR1 and CDR2: LNHDA and SQIVND (reference sequence). The CDR3 runs to 13 residues. CDR3 residues: CASSIGPVHEQFF. The CDR3, as DNA: TGTGCCAGTAGTATAGGCCCAGTCCATGAGCAGTTCTTC.

The chain employs TRBV19 and TRBJ2-1; D not certain. This CDR3 has 13 residues. Trimming removed 2 bases at V and 4 bases at J, with 6 bases between. Per the germline V gene, CDR1 is LNHDA and CDR2 is SQIVND (reference sequence). The CDR3 protein is CASSINLYNEQFF. CDR3 nucleotide sequence: TGTGCCAGTAGTATAAATCTTTACAATGAGCAGTTCTTC.

This clone showed up just a few times. The V and J genes are TRBV6-5 and TRBJ1-5, with D possibly being TRBD1 (6 bases). Germline V gene data show CDR1 as MNHEY and CDR2 as SVGAGI. Trimming removed 5 bases from V and 6 bases from J, with 11 bases in between. The CDR3 extends over 13 amino acids. The chain's CDR3 is CASSPEGGQPQHF. The CDR3 region has the DNA TGTGCCAGCAGTCCTGAGGGGGGTCAGCCCCAGCATTTT.

The rearrangement uses TRBV2 and TRBJ1-4; TRBD1 is a possible D gene (5 bases). This CDR3 spans 16 amino acids. Germline assignment: CDR1 SNHLY and CDR2 FYNNEI. The V end was cut by 2 bases, the J end by 2 bases, with 12 bases between. The CDR3 protein is CASSENGAGTNEKLFF. DNA for the CDR3: TGTGCCAGCAGTGAAAATGGGGCAGGCACTAATGAAAAACTGTTTTTT.

This rearrangement joins TRBV7-6 to TRBJ1-5, with 7 bases matching TRBD1. The germline gives CDR1 SGHVS, CDR2 FNYEAQ. The CDR3 contains 17 residues. V shed 1 base and J 4 bases; nucleotides not matched to a gene: 10. CDR3 DNA sequence: TGTGCCAGCAGCTTAGGGCCGAAGGACAGGCTAAATCAGCCCCAGCATTTT. It codes for CASSLGPKDRLNQPQHF.

This clone was recorded a few times. The V call is TRBV9, the J call TRBJ2-2, with D perhaps assigned TRBD1 or TRBD2 (5 bases each). CDR1 and CDR2 (germline): SGDLS, YYNGEE. This CDR3 is built from 14 residues. The V and J ends lost 3 bases and 7 bases respectively, with 13 bases between them. The CDR3 sequence: CASSAPREFGELFF. The CDR3 region has the DNA TGTGCCAGCAGCGCTCCCAGGGAGTTCGGGGAGCTGTTTTTT. The whole variable domain, remainder taken from reference TRBV9 and TRBJ2-2, is DSGVTQTPKHLITATGQRVTLRCSPRSGDLSVYWYQQSLDQGLQFLIQYYNGEERAKGNILERFSAQQFPDLHSELNLSSLELGDSALYFCASSAPREFGELFFGEGSRLTVL.

In DNA, the CDR3 is TGTGCCATCACCTTCGGGCTGAACACTGAAGCTTTCTTT. This sequence encodes CAITFGLNTEAFF. J is TRBJ1-1 and V is TRBV10-3, with D uncertain. Per germline, CDR1 ENHRY and CDR2 SYGVKD. Trimming cost V 7 bases and J 0 bases, with 9 bases left between them. The CDR3 totals 13 residues.

V and J are TRBV6-1 and TRBJ2-1, with a tentative D call TRBD1 (5 bases). The CDR3 totals 14 residues. The V gene's germline CDR1 is MNHNS and CDR2 SASEGT. V was cut by 4 bases and J by 8 bases, with 15 bases left in between. This CDR3 is CASSAETESDEQFF. The CDR3 DNA reads TGTGCCAGCAGTGCTGAGACAGAGTCCGATGAGCAGTTCTTC.

This sequence joins TRBV4-1 and TRBJ2-4; D tentatively reads TRBD1 or TRBD2 (5 bases each). This CDR3 comprises 14 residues. Trimming shortened V by 6 bases and J by 4 bases, and 13 bases separated the two germline ends. Germline CDR1 is MGHRA and CDR2 is YSYEKL. CDR3 residues: CASSPGTGKNIQYF. DNA of the CDR3: TGCGCCAGCAGTCCGGGGACGGGAAAAAACATTCAGTACTTC.

The J gene is TRBJ2-5, the V gene TRBV4-1, with 8 bases fitting TRBD1. Germline lookup yields CDR1 MGHRA and CDR2 YSYEKL. The CDR3 runs 15 residues. V lost 0 bases and J lost 5; bases outside the gene matches: 5. CDR3 bases: TGCGCCAGCAGCCAAGATGGGGGACAGGCGGAGACCCAGTACTTC. Its protein product is CASSQDGGQAETQYF.

The chain has TRBV6-5 and TRBJ1-1; D is undetermined. There are 13 residues in the CDR3. V shed 2 bases and J shed 1 base, with 5 bases lying between them. Germline-derived CDR1 and CDR2 are MNHEY and SVGAGI. In nucleotides, the CDR3 is TGTGCCAGCAGTTACGGGGAGAACACTGAAGCTTTCTTT. Its translation: CASSYGENTEAFF.

The chain is built from TRBV9 and TRBJ2-1; TRBD2 matches at 14 bases. The CDR3 contains 14 residues. The V gene end was trimmed by 3 bases and the J gene end by 9 bases; junction bases not matched to a gene: 2. CDR1 SGDLS and CDR2 YYNGEE come from the germline V gene. The CDR3 loop is CASSEGLAGVEQFF. CDR3 coding DNA: TGTGCCAGCAGCGAGGGACTAGCGGGAGTTGAGCAGTTCTTC.

V usage is TRBV9 and J usage is TRBJ1-2; D is unclear. V was pared by 1 base and J by 4 bases, with 8 bases between. Germline values: CDR1 SGDLS, CDR2 YYNGEE. The CDR3 runs 13 residues. In DNA form, the CDR3 reads TGTGCCAGCAGCGTATGGCCTGCCTATGGCTACACCTTC. It is translated as CASSVWPAYGYTF.

The chain has TRBV7-2 and TRBJ1-3, with D uncertain. Trimming took off 1 base at V and 2 bases at J, with 6 bases between the two ends. Per the germline V gene, CDR1 is SGHTA and CDR2 is FQGNSA. This CDR3 is 14 amino acids long. As DNA, the CDR3 is TGTGCCAGCAGCTTAGTCGGGCCTGGAAACACCATATATTTT. Translated, it gives CASSLVGPGNTIYF.

The sample holds a few counts of this clone. This chain links TRBV29-1 with TRBJ2-7, with 7 bases lining up with TRBD2. The length of the CDR3 is 14 residues. Looked up from germline, CDR1 is SQVTM and CDR2 is ANQGSEA. V was clipped by 6 bases and J by 6 bases; unmatched bases: 14. The CDR3: CSVKSGLPSGEQYF. Here the CDR3 DNA reads TGCAGCGTAAAATCGGGACTACCCTCTGGCGAGCAGTACTTC.

This chain connects TRBV7-2 to TRBJ2-7, with D possibly matching TRBD1 (6 bases). There are 13 residues in the CDR3. V dropped 5 bases and J dropped 5 bases, with 13 bases sitting between them. The germline V gene encodes CDR1 SGHTA and CDR2 FQGNSA. In DNA form, the CDR3 reads TGTGCCAGCAGCCCCACAGGGATCCACGAGCAGTACTTC. Translated: CASSPTGIHEQYF.

The genes are TRBV5-4 and TRBJ1-2, with 9 bases that match TRBD1. V lost 3 bases, J lost 1 base, and 7 bases stayed unmatched. Germline V gene lookup returns CDR1 SGHNT and CDR2 YYREEE (reference sequence). CDR3 length equals 16 residues. The CDR3 loop is CASSSYGQGNNYGYTF. The DNA for the CDR3 is TGTGCCAGCAGCTCGTACGGACAGGGGAATAACTATGGCTACACCTTC.

The chain links TRBV9 to TRBJ2-3, with 7 bases lining up with TRBD1. CDR3 length equals 16 residues. Germline loops: CDR1 SGDLS, CDR2 YYNGEE. The J segment lost 1 base and the V segment lost 3 bases, leaving 8 bases of the junction unmatched. The CDR3 sequence: CASSANRDRGTDTQYF. The CDR3, as DNA: TGTGCCAGCAGCGCAAACCGGGACAGAGGCACAGATACGCAGTATTTT. The full variable domain, in which reference TRBV9 and TRBJ2-3 provide the parts outside the CDR3, is DSGVTQTPKHLITATGQRVTLRCSPRSGDLSVYWYQQSLDQGLQFLIQYYNGEERAKGNILERFSAQQFPDLHSELNLSSLELGDSALYFCASSANRDRGTDTQYFGPGTRLTVL.

This clone came up once. The chain carries TRBV27 and TRBJ2-5, with 9 bases matching TRBD2. The CDR3 consists of 15 residues. V lost 0 bases, J lost 5 bases, and 4 bases stayed unmatched. The germline gives CDR1 MNHEY, CDR2 SMNVEV (reference sequence). CDR3 region: CASSLSAGGGETQYF. CDR3 nucleotide sequence: TGTGCCAGCAGTTTATCCGCGGGAGGGGGGGAGACCCAGTACTTC.